The source of this T cell receptor beta chain is a study of T cell changes during pregnancy in multiple sclerosis. This CDR3 is 13 amino acids long. Trimming removed 0 bases from V and 6 bases from J, with 9 bases in between. Germline assignment: CDR1 LGHNA and CDR2 YSLEER. This table comes from immunoSEQ multiplex PCR, and its TCRdb copy is limited to in-frame clones, with some not included. The sample lists about 100,000 clones; roughly 90% were seen once. The source material was peripheral blood, sampled after pregnancy. The gene calls are TRBV4-3 and TRBJ2-7; the D gene is possibly TRBD2 (6 bases). The receptor was derived from a female donor with multiple sclerosis, enrolled in a pregnancy study. The CDR3 nucleotides are TGCGCCAGCAGCCAAGAAAGGAGGGGCGAGCAGTACTTC. This codes for CASSQERRGEQYF.